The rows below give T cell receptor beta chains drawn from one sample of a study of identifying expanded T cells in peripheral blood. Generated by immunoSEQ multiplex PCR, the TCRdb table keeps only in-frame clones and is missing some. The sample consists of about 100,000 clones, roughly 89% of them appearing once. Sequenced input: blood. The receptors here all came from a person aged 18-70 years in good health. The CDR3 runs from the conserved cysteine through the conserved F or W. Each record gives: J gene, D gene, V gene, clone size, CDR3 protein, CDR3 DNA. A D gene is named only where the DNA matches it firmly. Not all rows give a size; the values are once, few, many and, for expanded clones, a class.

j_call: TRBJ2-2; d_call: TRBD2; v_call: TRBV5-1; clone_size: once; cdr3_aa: CASHPGRVGTGELFF; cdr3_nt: TGCGCCAGCCACCCCGGGAGGGTCGGCACCGGGGAGCTGTTTTTT
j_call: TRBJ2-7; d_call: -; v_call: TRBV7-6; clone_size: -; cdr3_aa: CASSLGSGGYEQYF; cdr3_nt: TGTGCCAGCAGCTTAGGATCAGGAGGCTACGAGCAGTACTTC
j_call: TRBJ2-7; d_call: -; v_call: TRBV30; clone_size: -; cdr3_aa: CAWSTGYEQYF; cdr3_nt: TGTGCCTGGAGTACGGGCTACGAGCAGTACTTC
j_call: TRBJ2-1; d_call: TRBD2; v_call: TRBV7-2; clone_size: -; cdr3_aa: CASSLRTSRGGNEQFF; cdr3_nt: TGTGCCAGCAGCCTAAGGACTAGTAGGGGTGGAAATGAGCAGTTCTTC
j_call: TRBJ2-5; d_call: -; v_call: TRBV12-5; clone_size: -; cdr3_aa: CASGLALAGQVETQYF; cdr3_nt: TGTGCTAGTGGTTTGGCCCTTGCGGGGCAGGTGGAGACCCAGTACTTC
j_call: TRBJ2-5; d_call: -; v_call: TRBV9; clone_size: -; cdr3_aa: CASSAGALQETQYF; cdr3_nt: TGTGCCAGCAGCGCCGGCGCCCTCCAAGAGACCCAGTACTTC
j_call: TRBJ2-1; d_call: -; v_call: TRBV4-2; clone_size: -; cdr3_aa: CASSQDRGTSSYNEQFF; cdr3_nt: TGTGCCAGCAGCCAAGATCGCGGGACCAGCTCCTACAATGAGCAGTTCTTC
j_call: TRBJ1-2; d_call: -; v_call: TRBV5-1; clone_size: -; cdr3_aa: CASSPKGSAEYGYTF; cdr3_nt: TGCGCCAGCAGCCCCAAGGGCAGTGCCGAGTATGGCTACACCTTC
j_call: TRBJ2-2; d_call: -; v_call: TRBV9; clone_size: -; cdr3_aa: CSPEPYPSGELFF; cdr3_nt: TGTTCCCCCGAACCTTACCCTTCCGGGGAGCTGTTTTTT
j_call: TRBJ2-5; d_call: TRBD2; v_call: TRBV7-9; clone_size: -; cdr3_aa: CASSRSGGVETQYF; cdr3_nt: TGTGCCAGCAGCCGAAGCGGGGGGGTAGAGACCCAGTACTTC
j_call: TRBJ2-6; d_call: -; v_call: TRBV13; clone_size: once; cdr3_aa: CASSPQGSGANVLTF; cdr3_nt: TGTGCCAGCAGCCCTCAGGGGTCTGGGGCCAACGTCCTGACTTTC
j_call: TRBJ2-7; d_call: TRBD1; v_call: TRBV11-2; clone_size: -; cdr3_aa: CASSPGGDRGNGEQYF; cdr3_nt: TGTGCCAGCAGCCCGGGGGGAGACAGGGGGAATGGCGAGCAGTACTTC
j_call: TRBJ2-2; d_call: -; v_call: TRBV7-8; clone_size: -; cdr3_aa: CASSLDLPLAGELFF; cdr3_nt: TGTGCCAGCAGCTTAGACCTTCCCCTAGCCGGGGAGCTGTTTTTT
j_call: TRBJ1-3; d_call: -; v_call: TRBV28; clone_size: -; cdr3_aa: CASSTDSSGNTIYF; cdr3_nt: TGTGCCAGCAGTACGGACAGCTCTGGAAACACCATATATTTT
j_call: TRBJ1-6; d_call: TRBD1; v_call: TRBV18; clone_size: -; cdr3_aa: CASQGGNSPLHF; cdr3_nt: TGTGCGAGTCAGGGGGGGAATTCACCCCTCCACTTT
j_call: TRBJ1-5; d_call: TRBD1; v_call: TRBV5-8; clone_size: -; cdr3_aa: CASSLITGATNQPQHF; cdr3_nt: TGTGCCAGCAGCTTGATTACAGGGGCGACCAATCAGCCCCAGCATTTT
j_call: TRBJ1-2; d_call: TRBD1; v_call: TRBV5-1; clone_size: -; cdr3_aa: CASSLGTGEYGYTF; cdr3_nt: TGCGCCAGCAGCTTAGGAACAGGGGAGTATGGCTACACCTTC
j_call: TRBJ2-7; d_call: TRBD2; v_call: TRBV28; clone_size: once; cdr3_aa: CASSSVGGVPYEQYF; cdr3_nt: TGTGCCAGCAGTTCCGTCGGGGGGGTCCCCTACGAGCAGTACTTC
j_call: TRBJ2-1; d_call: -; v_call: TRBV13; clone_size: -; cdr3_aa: CASRGPTGKEQFF; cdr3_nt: TGTGCCAGCAGAGGTCCCACAGGAAAAGAGCAGTTCTTC
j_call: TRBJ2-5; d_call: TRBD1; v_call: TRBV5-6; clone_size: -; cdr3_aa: CASSLLGTEEVETQYF; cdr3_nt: TGTGCCAGCAGCTTGCTGGGGACAGAGGAGGTGGAGACCCAGTACTTC
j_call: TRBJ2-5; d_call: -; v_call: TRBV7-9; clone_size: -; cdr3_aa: CASSSTWGLSETQYF; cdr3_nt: TGTGCCAGCAGCTCCACCTGGGGGTTATCAGAGACCCAGTACTTC
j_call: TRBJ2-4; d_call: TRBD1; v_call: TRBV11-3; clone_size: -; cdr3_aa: CAKNTRDRGDIQYF; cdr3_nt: TGTGCCAAAAATACCCGGGACAGGGGCGACATTCAGTACTTC
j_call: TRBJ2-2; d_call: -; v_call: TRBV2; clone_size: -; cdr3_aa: CASRPLGVNTGELFF; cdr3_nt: TGTGCCAGCAGACCCCTCGGGGTGAACACCGGGGAGCTGTTTTTT
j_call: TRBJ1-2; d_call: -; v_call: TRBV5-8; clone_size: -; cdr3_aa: CASSLGGDHKLYGYTF; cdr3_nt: TGTGCCAGCAGCTTGGGGGGAGACCATAAACTCTATGGCTACACCTTC
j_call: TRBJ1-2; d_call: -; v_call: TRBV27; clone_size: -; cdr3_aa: CASSFRGYGYTF; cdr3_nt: TGTGCCAGCAGTTTTCGGGGCTATGGCTACACCTTC
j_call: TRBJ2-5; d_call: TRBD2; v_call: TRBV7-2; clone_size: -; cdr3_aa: CASARTREETQYF; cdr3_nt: TGTGCCAGCGCCAGGACTAGGGAAGAGACCCAGTACTTC
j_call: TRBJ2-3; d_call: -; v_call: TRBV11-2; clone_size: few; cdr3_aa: CASSSGHLLTDTQYF; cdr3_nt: TGTGCCAGCAGCTCGGGACATTTGCTCACAGATACGCAGTATTTT
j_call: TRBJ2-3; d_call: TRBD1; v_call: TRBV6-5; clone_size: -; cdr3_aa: CASSFTQGQGTDTQYF; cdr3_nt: TGTGCCAGCAGTTTCACTCAGGGACAGGGGACAGATACGCAGTATTTT
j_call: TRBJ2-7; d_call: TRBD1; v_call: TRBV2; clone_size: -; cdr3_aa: CASWTGPPYEQYF; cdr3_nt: TGTGCCAGCTGGACAGGACCCCCCTACGAGCAGTACTTC
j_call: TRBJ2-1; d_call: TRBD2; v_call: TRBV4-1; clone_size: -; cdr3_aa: CASSQDRASGGASNEQFF; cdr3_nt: TGCGCCAGCAGCCAAGATCGGGCTAGCGGGGGGGCAAGTAATGAGCAGTTCTTC
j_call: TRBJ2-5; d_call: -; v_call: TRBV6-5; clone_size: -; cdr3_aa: CANGVPGETQYF; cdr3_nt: TGTGCCAACGGGGTTCCTGGGGAGACCCAGTACTTC
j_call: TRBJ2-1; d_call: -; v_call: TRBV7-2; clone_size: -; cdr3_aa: CASSLRGQTINEQFF; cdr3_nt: TGTGCCAGCAGCTTAAGGGGTCAAACGATCAATGAGCAGTTCTTC
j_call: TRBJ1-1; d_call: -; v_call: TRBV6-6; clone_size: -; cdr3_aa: CASSILRPEAFF; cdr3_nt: TGTGCCAGCAGTATCCTCCGTCCTGAAGCTTTCTTT
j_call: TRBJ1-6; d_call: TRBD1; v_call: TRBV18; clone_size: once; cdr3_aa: CASSPTGESSPLHF; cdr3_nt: TGTGCCAGCTCACCGACAGGGGAGAGTTCACCCCTCCACTTT
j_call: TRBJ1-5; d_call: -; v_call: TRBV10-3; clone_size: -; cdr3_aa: CAISDEYSNQPQHF; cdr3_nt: TGTGCCATCAGCGACGAATATAGCAATCAGCCCCAGCATTTT
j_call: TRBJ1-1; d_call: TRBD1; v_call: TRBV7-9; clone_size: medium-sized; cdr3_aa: CASSERDRLNTEAFF; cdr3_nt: TGTGCCAGCAGTGAGAGGGACAGACTGAACACTGAAGCTTTCTTT
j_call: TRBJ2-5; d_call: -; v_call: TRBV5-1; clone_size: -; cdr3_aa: CASSSPRYRERGLQETQYF; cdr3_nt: TGCGCCAGCAGCTCCCCCAGGTACAGGGAGCGGGGCCTTCAAGAGACCCAGTACTTC
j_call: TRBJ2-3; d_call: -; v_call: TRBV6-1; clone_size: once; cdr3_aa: CASSEVFTSTDTQYF; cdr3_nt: TGTGCCAGCAGTGAAGTGTTTACGAGCACAGATACGCAGTATTTT
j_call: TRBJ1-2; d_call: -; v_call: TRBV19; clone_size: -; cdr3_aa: CASRRQMDYGYTF; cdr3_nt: TGTGCCAGCAGGAGACAGATGGACTATGGCTACACCTTC
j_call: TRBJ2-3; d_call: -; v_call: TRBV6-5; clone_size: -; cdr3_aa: CASSNRGGTQYF; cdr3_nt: TGTGCCAGCAGCAACCGGGGAGGTACGCAGTATTTT
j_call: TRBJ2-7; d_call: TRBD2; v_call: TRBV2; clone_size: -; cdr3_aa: CASSEAGGDYEQYF; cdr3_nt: TGTGCCAGCAGTGAAGCGGGGGGGGACTACGAGCAGTACTTC
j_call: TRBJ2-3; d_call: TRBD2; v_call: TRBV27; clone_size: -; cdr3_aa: CASSYLGLAGTHSTDTQYF; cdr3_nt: TGTGCCAGCAGTTACTTGGGACTAGCGGGGACACATAGCACAGATACGCAGTATTTT
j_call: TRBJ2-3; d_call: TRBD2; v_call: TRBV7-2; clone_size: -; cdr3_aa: CASSRAGATGDTQYF; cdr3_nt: TGTGCCAGCAGCCGAGCGGGGGCCACAGGAGATACGCAGTATTTT
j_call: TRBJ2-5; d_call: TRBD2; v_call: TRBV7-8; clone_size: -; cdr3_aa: CASSLLAGRPKTQYF; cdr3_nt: TGTGCCAGCAGCTTACTAGCGGGCCGCCCGAAGACCCAGTACTTC
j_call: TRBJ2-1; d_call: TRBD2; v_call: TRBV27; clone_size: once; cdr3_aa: CATTGLAGYNEQFF; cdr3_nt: TGTGCCACAACGGGACTAGCGGGGTACAATGAGCAGTTCTTC